This T cell receptor beta chain was captured in a study of control samples from healthy donors and cancer patients. TCRdb keeps only in-frame clones here, not all; method: immunoSEQ multiplex PCR. The sample has around 110,000 clones, over 90% seen once. With V trimmed by 0 bases and J by 7 bases, 1 base remained unmatched. Germline V gene lookup returns CDR1 SGHRS and CDR2 YFSETQ. CDR3 size: 14 residues. Sequencing was done on a sample of blood. The receptor was derived from a man aged 25 to 40 in good health. This chain joins TRBV5-1 and TRBJ2-1; 10 bases are shared with TRBD1. In DNA form, the CDR3 reads TGCGCCAGCAGCTTGGGGGGACAGGGGAATGAGCAGTTCTTC. Protein product: CASSLGGQGNEQFF. The whole variable domain, remainder taken from reference TRBV5-1 and TRBJ2-1, is KAGVTQTPRYLIKTRGQQVTLSCSPISGHRSVSWYQQTPGQGLQFLFEYFSETQRNKGNFPGRFSGRQFSNSRSEMNVSTLELGDSALYLCASSLGGQGNEQFFGPGTRLTVL.